The 15 T cell receptor beta chains given below trace back to one sample, sequenced in a study of T cells in Graves' hyperthyroidism and ophthalmopathy. Regions amplified from RNA transcripts were the TCR beta CDR3 regions. An initial round of RT-PCR targeting the TCR CDR3 relied on the HTBI primer set. Each CDR3 protein gets one entry after TCRdb re-called the multiplex PCR reads with MiXCR. Among around 400,000 distinct CDR3 sequences listed, under 15% were seen once. Sequencing was carried out using blood. The receptors shown here come from a woman between 18 and 29 years old with Graves' hyperthyroidism.

J is TRBJ2-7 and V is TRBV9, with D unclear. The germline gives CDR1 SGDLS, CDR2 YYNGEE. Trimming took 0 bases from V and 6 from J, leaving 10 bases between them. There are 13 residues in the CDR3. CDR3 sequence reads: CASSVGPSGEQYF. Written as DNA, the CDR3 is TGTGCCAGCAGCGTAGGTCCGTCGGGCGAGCAGTACTTC.

The table lists this clonotype with a few counts. The chain has TRBV7-2 and TRBJ2-7; 9 bases are shared with TRBD1. The CDR3 loop spans 14 amino acids. The junction had 5 bases not matched to a gene; V was cut back by 6 bases and J by 2 bases. The germline CDR1 and CDR2 sequences are SGHTA and FQGNSA. The CDR3, as DNA: TGTGCCAGCAGGACGGACAGGGGAACCTACGAGCAGTACTTC. Amino acid sequence: CASRTDRGTYEQYF.

The rearrangement joins TRBV5-1 to TRBJ2-5; no firm D call. CDR1 is SGHRS and CDR2 is YFSETQ in the germline V gene. The CDR3 has 14 residues. V was shortened by 4 bases and J by 4 bases, with 14 bases between the two germline ends. CDR3 sequence (DNA): TGCGCCAGCAGCGCCAGTCCTGCGCTAGAGACCCAGTACTTC. The encoded protein is CASSASPALETQYF. Looking up the rest from reference TRBV5-1 and TRBJ2-5 gives the full variable domain: KAGVTQTPRYLIKTRGQQVTLSCSPISGHRSVSWYQQTPGQGLQFLFEYFSETQRNKGNFPGRFSGRQFSNSRSEMNVSTLELGDSALYLCASSASPALETQYFGPGTRLLVL.

In this sample, this clonotype turned up many times. This rearrangement joins TRBV3-1 to TRBJ2-3, with D maybe TRBD1 (7 bases). From germline, CDR1 is LGHDT and CDR2 YNNKEL (reference sequence). The CDR3 spans 17 residues. The V gene lost 4 bases and the J gene lost 2 bases, with 19 bases spanning the gap. The CDR3 region has the DNA TGTGCCAGCAGCCGCGGGACAGAGCTTCACCTCACAGATACGCAGTATTTT. It codes for CASSRGTELHLTDTQYF.

The V and J genes are TRBV6-1 and TRBJ1-4; no firm D call. The CDR3 length is 14 residues. The germline V and J ends were trimmed by 2 bases and 6 bases, with 10 bases remaining between them. Germline loops: CDR1 MNHNS, CDR2 SASEGT. This chain's CDR3 is CASSEFGVYEKLFF. The CDR3 nucleotides read TGTGCCAGCAGTGAATTTGGGGTGTATGAAAAACTGTTTTTT.

This clonotype came up many times. The CDR3 DNA reads TGCGCCAGCAGCTTGGGTGCAGGGGACACCGGGGAGCTGTTTTTT. Protein sequence: CASSLGAGDTGELFF. The rearrangement joins TRBV5-1 to TRBJ2-2; possible D gene TRBD1, 6 bases. The germline gives CDR1 SGHRS, CDR2 YFSETQ. V was shortened by 0 bases and J by 3 bases, with 9 bases between the two germline ends. The CDR3 runs 15 residues.

The chain is built from TRBV7-3 and TRBJ2-1, with D perhaps TRBD2 (7 bases). CDR1 and CDR2 (germline): SGHTA, FQGTGA. V lost 1 base to trimming and J lost 6 bases, with 16 bases between them. The CDR3 length is 16 residues. CDR3: CASSLKVGGGSNEQFF. DNA of the CDR3: TGTGCCAGCAGCTTAAAAGTAGGGGGGGGATCCAATGAGCAGTTCTTC.

This clonotype has ten or more counts. This sequence joins TRBV29-1 and TRBJ2-7, with 7 positions matching TRBD1. The CDR3 has 14 amino acids. The trim removed 4 bases at V and 5 bases at J, leaving 11 bases unmatched. Looked up from germline, CDR1 is SQVTM and CDR2 is ANQGSEA. CDR3 protein: CSVALQGLGDEQYF. The CDR3 nucleotides are TGCAGCGTTGCCCTACAGGGGTTAGGGGACGAGCAGTACTTC.

Ten or more counts support this clonotype. V gene TRBV9 combines with J gene TRBJ1-5; no clear D. Germline CDR1 SGDLS, CDR2 YYNGEE. V lost 3 bases, J lost 1 base, and 11 bases lay in between. This CDR3 is 15 amino acids long. This chain's CDR3 is CASSESYTSNQPQHF. The DNA for the CDR3 is TGTGCCAGCAGCGAATCATACACCAGCAATCAGCCCCAGCATTTT.

This clonotype was seen ten or more times. The chain combines TRBV20-1 with TRBJ2-7, with 8 bases matching TRBD1. V shed 1 base and J 3 bases; nucleotides not matched to a gene: 5. The length of the CDR3 is 14 residues. Germline V CDR1 and CDR2: DFQATT, SNEGSKA (reference sequence). The CDR3 DNA sequence: TGCAGTGCTAGAGCCGGGGACAGGATCTACGAGCAGTACTTC. This sequence encodes CSARAGDRIYEQYF.

This clonotype was observed many times. V and J are TRBV11-3 and TRBJ2-5; 8 nucleotides agree with TRBD2. The V segment lost 4 bases and the J segment 3 bases; nucleotides outside the gene matches: 7. The CDR3 is 15 residues long. Germline CDR1 is SGHNT and CDR2 is YENEEA. The CDR3 spells CASSWTGGGEETQYF. The CDR3 DNA follows: TGTGCCAGCAGCTGGACCGGGGGGGGGGAAGAGACCCAGTACTTC.

The chain links TRBV19 to TRBJ2-5; the D is unclear. The V end lost 6 bases, the J end lost 2 bases, and 16 bases lay between the germline ends. The V gene's germline CDR1 is LNHDA and CDR2 SQIVND (reference sequence). The CDR3 runs to 15 residues. The CDR3 loop is CASRPSLVPQETQYF. The CDR3 region has the DNA TGTGCCAGTAGGCCCTCTCTAGTGCCTCAAGAGACCCAGTACTTC.

The chain has TRBV20-1 and TRBJ2-5, with a possible D match to TRBD2 (7 bases). The length of the CDR3 is 13 residues. The V gene lost 2 bases and the J gene lost 12 bases, with 19 bases spanning the gap. CDR1 and CDR2 from the germline V gene are DFQATT and SNEGSKA (reference sequence). CDR3 nucleotide sequence: TGCAGTGCTAGAACCGCGGGGGCGGAGCCTAAGTACTTC. Protein: CSARTAGAEPKYF.

V and J are TRBV6-1 and TRBJ2-3; the D gene is possibly TRBD1 (5 bases). V was clipped by 7 bases and J by 0 bases, with 8 bases between them. The germline V gene has CDR1 MNHNS and CDR2 SASEGT. There are 13 residues in the CDR3. This chain's CDR3 is CASTQASTDTQYF. CDR3 DNA sequence: TGTGCCAGCACACAGGCGAGCACAGATACGCAGTATTTT.

This clonotype was recorded many times. The chain carries TRBV15 and TRBJ1-5; D might be TRBD1 (6 bases). Per germline, CDR1 LNHNV and CDR2 YYDKDF (reference sequence). Trimming removed 1 base from V and 6 bases from J, with 16 bases in between. This CDR3 comprises 16 residues. The CDR3 loop is CATSRAARGSGQPQHF. The CDR3 nucleotides are TGTGCCACCAGCAGAGCCGCCAGGGGCTCAGGTCAGCCCCAGCATTTT. The variable domain in full, completed from reference TRBV15 and TRBJ1-5, reads DAMVIQNPRYQVTQFGKPVTLSCSQTLNHNVMYWYQQKSSQAPKLLFHYYDKDFNNEADTPDNFQSRRPNTSFCFLDIRSPGLGDTAMYLCATSRAARGSGQPQHFGDGTRLSIL.